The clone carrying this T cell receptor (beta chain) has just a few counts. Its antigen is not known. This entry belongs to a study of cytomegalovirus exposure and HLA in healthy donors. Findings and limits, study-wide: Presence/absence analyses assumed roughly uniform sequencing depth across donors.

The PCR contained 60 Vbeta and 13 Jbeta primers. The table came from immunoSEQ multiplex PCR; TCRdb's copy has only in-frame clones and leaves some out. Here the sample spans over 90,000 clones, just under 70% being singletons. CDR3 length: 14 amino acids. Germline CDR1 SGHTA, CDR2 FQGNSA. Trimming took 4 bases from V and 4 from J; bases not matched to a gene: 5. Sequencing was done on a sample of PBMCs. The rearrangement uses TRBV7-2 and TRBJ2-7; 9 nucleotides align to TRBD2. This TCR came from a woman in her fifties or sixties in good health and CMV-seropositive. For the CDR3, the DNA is TGTGCCAGCAGCTGGTCTAGCGGGGAATACGAGCAGTACTTC. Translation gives CASSWSSGEYEQYF.